This T cell receptor beta chain was recovered during a study of identical twins. CDR1 and CDR2 (germline): LNHDA, SQIVND (reference sequence). CDR3 length: 13 amino acids. V lost 7 bases and J lost 9, with 15 bases in between. Comment on this clonotype: Antigen: not known.

TCRdb analysed the 5' RACE reads with MiXCR anew, one entry per CDR3 protein. The repertoire holds fewer than 250,000 distinct CDR3 sequences, with less than 10% as singletons. General observations from the study: While abundant cord blood beta clonotypes carried fewer insertions, memory repertoires showed no such pattern.

Sequencing was done on a sample of memory (CD45RO+) T cells sorted from blood. The chain carries TRBV19 and TRBJ2-2, with D possibly TRBD2 on 7 matching bases. The sequence was obtained from a woman between 18 and 29 years old in good health. The CDR3, as DNA: TGTGCCAGTACCCTTGGGGGGGGCCGGGAGCTGTTTTTT. Residues: CASTLGGGRELFF.